One T cell receptor (beta chain) is described in this entry. The target antigen is unknown. The germline gene is not matched at one end of the junction; a read error may be the cause. This specimen belongs to a study of T cell repertoires in aging, cancer and after chemotherapy. TRB rearrangements spanning V, D and J were amplified using mixed TRB-A/B primers. In TCRdb, the multiplex PCR reads were re-called with MiXCR into one record per CDR3 protein. The sample lists some 9,300 distinct CDR3 sequences, roughly a quarter occurring once. Amplification of TCR beta used genomic DNA extracted from peripheral blood. CDR3 size: 17 residues. Germline values: CDR1 LNHDA, CDR2 SQIVND (reference sequence). General study points: Age-matched healthy donors had significantly more diverse, less clonal blood TCR repertoires than untreated cancer patients. Immunological memory after chemotherapy cannot be judged from the repertoire data. In hematological cancer patients, infiltrated lymphoid organs may have impaired thymic emigration or peripheral T cell expansion.

The clonotype originates from a human donor with a blood cancer. The donor label of this sample is uncertain. V gene TRBV19 combines with J gene TRBJ1-1; 12 bases fit TRBD1. Specimen: blood. The CDR3 DNA reads as TGTGCCAGTAGTAGAGGGGGGACAGGGGGCAGGAACACTGTAGCTTTCTTT. This encodes CASSRGGTGGRNTVAFF.